Listed below are T cell receptor beta chains from one sample, sequenced in a study of graft-versus-host responses after intestinal transplantation. Here immunoSEQ multiplex PCR was the method, and the copy in TCRdb shows in-frame clones only, minus some. The sample records about 120,000 clones, 80% to 95% being singletons. Which antigens these TCRs recognize remains unknown. Sequenced here: unstimulated CD4+ T cells sorted from spleen or lymph node cells, sampled before intestinal transplant. These receptors all stem from a human donor who received an intestinal transplant. The CDR3 runs from the conserved cysteine through the conserved F or W. Fields, in order: V gene, J gene, CDR3 protein.

v_gene: TRBV6-6
j_gene: TRBJ1-1
CDR3aa: CASSYRQGNTEAFF

v_gene: TRBV18
j_gene: TRBJ2-1
CDR3aa: CASSPDTSGSNEQFF

v_gene: TRBV7-9
j_gene: TRBJ2-2
CDR3aa: CASSLGVGELFF

v_gene: TRBV7-9
j_gene: TRBJ1-1
CDR3aa: CASSWEGEAFF

v_gene: TRBV7-3
j_gene: TRBJ1-1
CDR3aa: CASSRIMNTEAFF

v_gene: TRBV7-2
j_gene: TRBJ2-5
CDR3aa: CASSPEVRETQYF

v_gene: TRBV5-4
j_gene: TRBJ2-1
CDR3aa: CASSLLRLAGVYNEQFF

v_gene: TRBV29-1
j_gene: TRBJ2-5
CDR3aa: CSVALDETQYF

v_gene: TRBV6-5
j_gene: TRBJ2-7
CDR3aa: CASSVADNTYEQYF

v_gene: TRBV6-5
j_gene: TRBJ2-5
CDR3aa: CASSYSQGETQYF

v_gene: TRBV5-1
j_gene: TRBJ1-1
CDR3aa: CASSFGDTEAFF

v_gene: TRBV20-1
j_gene: TRBJ2-3
CDR3aa: CSASWDTQYF